This TCR beta chain was captured by sequencing in a study of cytomegalovirus exposure and HLA in healthy donors. As concerns this clone: Its antigen is currently unknown.

Study-wide points: Most TCR beta V segments were productive about 90% or about 30% of the time in an earlier analysis. A later analysis showed HLA-associated TCR beta chains outstripping equally common others in clonal expansion. A missense variant in DCLRE1C was later tied to TCR beta V- and J-gene trimming. It was taken for granted in presence/absence analyses that sequencing depth across donors was roughly uniform.

Germline V lookup: CDR1 SGDLS, CDR2 YYNGEE. This CDR3 has 19 amino acids. The V end was cut by 0 bases, the J end by 0 bases, with 16 bases between. Amplification used 60 Vbeta primers and 13 Jbeta primers. Repertoires were generated with immunoSEQ multiplex PCR, while TCRdb's copy carries only in-frame clones and drops some. The sample consists of approximately 200,000 clones, around 80% of them appearing once. This chain connects TRBV9 to TRBJ2-6; the D gene is possibly TRBD1 (5 bases). Sequencing used PBMCs. The clonotype comes from a man aged 30-40 years in good health and CMV-seronegative. The chain's CDR3 is CASSVGLGRVVSGANVLTF. The CDR3 DNA reads TGTGCCAGCAGCGTAGGCTTAGGCAGGGTGGTCTCTGGGGCCAACGTCCTGACTTTC.